This T cell receptor (beta chain) is drawn from a study of response to subunit inactivated influenza vaccine. TCRdb processed the RT-PCR reads anew with MiXCR; each CDR3 protein has one entry. The sample has about half a million distinct CDR3 sequences, around 9.9% seen once; the top ten hold less than 15%. This clonotype appeared a few times. From germline, CDR1 is SGHAT and CDR2 FQNNGV. Trimming took 1 base from V and 2 from J, leaving 5 bases between them. This CDR3 spans 14 amino acids. V gene TRBV11-2 combines with J gene TRBJ2-2, with D hard to call. The source material was PBMCs from blood, sampled around seven weeks after vaccination. This sequence originates from a man between 50 and 59 years old who received an inactivated influenza vaccine. CDR3 DNA: TGTGCCAGCAGCTTAGGAATAAACACCGGGGAGCTGTTTTTT. Its translation is CASSLGINTGELFF.